The clone carrying this T cell receptor beta chain was picked up a small number of times. Antigen unknown. This same CDR3 is encoded by further DNA sequences in the sample. V was cut by 2 bases and J by 2 bases, with 7 bases left in between. This CDR3 contains 13 residues. CDR1 and CDR2 from the germline V gene are GTSNPN and SVGIG (reference sequence). This record belongs to a study of beta chain features in type 1 diabetes. General study points: cDNA-based sequencing might over-represent cells highly expressing TCR. The study found moderately but significantly shorter TCRB CDR3s in all four CD4+ subsets of Type 1 diabetes patients. PCR might favor shorter templates, but any such skew would affect patients and controls equally. The naive, central memory and Treg TCRB repertoires of patients appeared to be more similar to one another than those of healthy donors.

Expressed TCRB transcripts were sequenced because the entire RNA isolate underwent reverse transcription. TCRdb keeps only in-frame clones here, not all; method: immunoSEQ multiplex PCR. The sample holds 680,000 or so clones; about 14% are singletons and the top ten take about 0.097%. Sequencing input: naive CD4+ T cells from blood. The sequence was obtained from a man between 18 and 29 years old in good health. The rearrangement uses TRBV30 and TRBJ1-5; D perhaps matches TRBD1 (5 bases). Here the CDR3 DNA reads TGTGCCTGGAGTCTAGGGGGCAATCAGCCCCAGCATTTT. Translation: CAWSLGGNQPQHF.